This section outlines one TCR beta chain sequence together with its context. Antigen: not known. The data originate from a study of T-cell reconstitution after alpha-beta-depleted transplantation in children. Study-wide results and caveats: Expanded graft clones, several hundred of them, were reportedly the source of alpha-beta T cells about two months after transplant. Diversity and T-cell counts at one year after transplant derived mostly from new T cells. Surviving recipient T cells and intrathymic progenitors accounted for some patients' high TCRbeta diversity at day 60.

The authors prepared the TCRbeta library with unique molecular identifiers. TCRdb processed the PCR reads anew with MiXCR; each CDR3 protein has one entry. The sample consists of approximately 220,000 distinct CDR3 sequences, roughly 15% of them appearing once. V dropped 5 bases and J dropped 2 bases, with 18 bases sitting between them. This CDR3 is 16 amino acids long. CDR1 and CDR2 (germline): SGHAT, FQDESV (reference sequence). This clonotype originated in a male patient between 2 and 15 years old who had a stem cell transplant for acute lymphoblastic leukemia, so the T cells may come from the graft donor. The chain has TRBV11-1 and TRBJ1-2; no reliable D call. The source was PBMCs, mostly from graft donor cells, collected 360 days after TCRalphabeta/CD19-depleted stem cell transplant. The CDR3 sequence is CASSRPLGIGNYGYTF. In DNA form, the CDR3 reads TGTGCCAGCAGCCGCCCACTGGGGATCGGGAACTATGGCTACACCTTC.